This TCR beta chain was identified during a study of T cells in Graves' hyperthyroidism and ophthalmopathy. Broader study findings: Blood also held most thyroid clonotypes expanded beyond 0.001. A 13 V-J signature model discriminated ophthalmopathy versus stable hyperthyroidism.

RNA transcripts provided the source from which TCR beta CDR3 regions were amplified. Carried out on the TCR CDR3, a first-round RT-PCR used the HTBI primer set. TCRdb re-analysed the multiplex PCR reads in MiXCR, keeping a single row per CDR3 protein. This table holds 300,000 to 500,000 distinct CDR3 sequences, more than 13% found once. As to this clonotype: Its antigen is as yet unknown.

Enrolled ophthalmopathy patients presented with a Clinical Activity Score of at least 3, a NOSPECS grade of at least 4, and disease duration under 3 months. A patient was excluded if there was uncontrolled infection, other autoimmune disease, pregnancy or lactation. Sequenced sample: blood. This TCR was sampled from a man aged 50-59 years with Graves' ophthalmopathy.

This chain's CDR3 is CASSLILRQGSQPQHF. The CDR3 coding sequence is TGTGCCAGCAGTTTAATTCTGAGGCAGGGGAGTCAGCCCCAGCATTTT. The chain joins TRBV28 to TRBJ1-5; tentative D call: TRBD1 (6 bases). CDR1 is MDHEN, CDR2 SYDVKM, per germline. This CDR3 has 16 residues. V was pared by 2 bases and J by 6 bases, with 17 bases between.